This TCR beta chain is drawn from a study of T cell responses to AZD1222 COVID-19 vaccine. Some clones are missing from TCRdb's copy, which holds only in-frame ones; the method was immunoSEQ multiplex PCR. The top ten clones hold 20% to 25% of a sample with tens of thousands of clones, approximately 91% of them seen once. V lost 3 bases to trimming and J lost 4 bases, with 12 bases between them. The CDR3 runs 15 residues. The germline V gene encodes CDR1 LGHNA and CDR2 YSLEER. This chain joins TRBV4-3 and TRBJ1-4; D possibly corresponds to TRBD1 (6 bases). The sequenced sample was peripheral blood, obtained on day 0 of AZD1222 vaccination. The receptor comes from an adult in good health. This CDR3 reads CASSQGGTSNEKLFF. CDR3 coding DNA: TGCGCCAGCAGCCAGGGCGGGACAAGTAATGAAAAACTGTTTTTT.